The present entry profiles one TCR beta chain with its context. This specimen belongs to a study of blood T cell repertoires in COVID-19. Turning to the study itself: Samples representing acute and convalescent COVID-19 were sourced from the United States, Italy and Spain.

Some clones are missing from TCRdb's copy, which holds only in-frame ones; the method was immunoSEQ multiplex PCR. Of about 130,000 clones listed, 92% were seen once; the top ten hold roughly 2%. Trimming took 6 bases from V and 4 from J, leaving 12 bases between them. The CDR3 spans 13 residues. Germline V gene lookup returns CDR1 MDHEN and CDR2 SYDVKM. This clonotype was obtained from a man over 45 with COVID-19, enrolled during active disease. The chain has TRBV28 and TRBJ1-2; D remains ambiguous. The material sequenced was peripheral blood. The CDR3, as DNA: TGTGCCAGCAGACCGACGGGGTTCTATGGCTACACCTTC. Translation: CASRPTGFYGYTF.